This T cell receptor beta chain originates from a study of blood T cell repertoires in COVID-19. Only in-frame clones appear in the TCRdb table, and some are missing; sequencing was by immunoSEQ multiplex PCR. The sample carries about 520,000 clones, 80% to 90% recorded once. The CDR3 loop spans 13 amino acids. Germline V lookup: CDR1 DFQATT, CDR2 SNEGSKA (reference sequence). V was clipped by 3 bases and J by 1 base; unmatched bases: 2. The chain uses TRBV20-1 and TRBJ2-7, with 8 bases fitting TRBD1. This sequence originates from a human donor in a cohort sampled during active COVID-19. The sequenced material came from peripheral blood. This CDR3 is CSASRTGSYEQYF. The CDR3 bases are TGCAGTGCTAGTAGGACAGGGTCCTACGAGCAGTACTTC.